Below, one T cell receptor (beta chain) is given with its context. Its antigen is still unknown. The PCR used 60 Vbeta and 13 Jbeta primers. Produced via immunoSEQ multiplex PCR; TCRdb's table is partial and in-frame only. Of 100,000 to 150,000 clones listed, around 69% are singletons. These data originate in a study of cytomegalovirus exposure and HLA in healthy donors. Broader study findings: Among donors in an Asian-associated ancestry cluster, a later analysis reportedly found fewer N-insertions than the approximately 700-donor mean. Later analysis associated a missense DCLRE1C variant with TCR beta V- and J-gene trimming. Rare TCR sequences predominated, though certain public TCRs were found in many donors.

The V gene's germline CDR1 is LNHDA and CDR2 SQIVND (reference sequence). The V gene lost 3 bases and the J gene lost 1 base, with 6 bases spanning the gap. CDR3 size: 14 residues. This receptor was obtained from a human donor in good health. Sequenced material: PBMCs. The chain uses TRBV19 and TRBJ2-2; a possible D gene is TRBD1 (5 bases). The DNA of the CDR3 is TGTGCCAGTAGTATTAGGGGGAACACCGGGGAGCTGTTTTTT. Amino acid sequence: CASSIRGNTGELFF.